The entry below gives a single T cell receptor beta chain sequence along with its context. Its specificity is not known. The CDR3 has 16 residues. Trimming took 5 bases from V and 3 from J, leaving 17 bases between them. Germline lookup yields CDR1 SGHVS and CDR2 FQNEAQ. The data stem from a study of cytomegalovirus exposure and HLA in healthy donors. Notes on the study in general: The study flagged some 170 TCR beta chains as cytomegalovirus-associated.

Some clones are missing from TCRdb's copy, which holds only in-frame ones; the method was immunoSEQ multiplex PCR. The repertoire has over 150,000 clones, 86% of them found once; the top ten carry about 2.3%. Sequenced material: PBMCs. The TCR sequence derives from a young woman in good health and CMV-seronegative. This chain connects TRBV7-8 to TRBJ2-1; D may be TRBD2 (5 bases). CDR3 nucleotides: TGTGCCAGCAGCCTTAACGAGGCGGGCTACTACAATGAGCAGTTCTTC. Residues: CASSLNEAGYYNEQFF.